Ten or more counts support the clone carrying this TCR beta chain. Germline V CDR1 and CDR2: SGHTA, FQGNSA. With V trimmed by 5 bases and J by 10 bases, 14 bases remained unmatched. The CDR3 extends over 16 amino acids. This sample was taken from a study of T-cell reconstitution after alpha-beta-depleted transplantation in children. Unique molecular identifiers were used in preparing the TCRbeta library. Via MiXCR, TCRdb re-called the PCR reads, giving one row per CDR3 protein. The table has about 240,000 distinct CDR3 sequences, around 12% seen once. The TCR originated in a human donor who donated a stem cell graft to a child with acute lymphoblastic leukemia. The V call is TRBV7-2, the J call TRBJ1-4; 9 nucleotides match TRBD1. The sequenced sample was PBMCs from the stem cell graft donor, obtained from the stem cell graft. CDR3 protein: CASSQNFGTGNLKLFF. Here the CDR3 DNA reads TGTGCCAGCAGCCAAAACTTCGGGACAGGGAATCTAAAACTGTTTTTT.